This is a list of T cell receptor beta chains from one sample in a study of TIL therapy for anti-PD-1-resistant metastatic lung cancer. This table comes from immunoSEQ multiplex PCR, and its TCRdb copy is limited to in-frame clones, with some not included. The sample consists of 25,000 to 30,000 clones, 55% to 80% of them appearing once. The specimen was tumor tissue, collected at baseline. The source is a person aged 30 to 80 with non-small cell lung cancer. Both conserved end residues are part of each CDR3. The order of the fields is J gene, D gene, clone size, V gene, CDR3 protein, CDR3 DNA. The D gene is left open where the match is weak. Not all rows give a size; the values are once, few, many and, for expanded clones, a class.

j_call: TRBJ1-5; d_call: -; clone_size: few; v_call: TRBV15; cdr3_aa: CATSREGRVAQPQHF; cdr3_nt: TGTGCCACCAGCAGAGAGGGCAGGGTCGCTCAGCCCCAGCATTTT
j_call: TRBJ1-1; d_call: TRBD1; clone_size: -; v_call: TRBV5-5; cdr3_aa: CASSLTGQLGVFAFF; cdr3_nt: TGTGCCAGCAGCTTGACGGGACAGCTGGGAGTGTTTGCTTTCTTT
j_call: TRBJ2-3; d_call: -; clone_size: few; v_call: TRBV19; cdr3_aa: CASSTSTDTQYF; cdr3_nt: TGTGCCAGTAGTACCTCCACAGATACGCAGTATTTT
j_call: TRBJ2-7; d_call: -; clone_size: -; v_call: TRBV23-1; cdr3_aa: CASSQAGAGEQYF; cdr3_nt: TGCGCCAGCAGTCAGGCCGGGGCTGGCGAGCAGTACTTC
j_call: TRBJ2-7; d_call: TRBD1; clone_size: -; v_call: TRBV6-1; cdr3_aa: CASSPGTDNYEQYF; cdr3_nt: TGTGCCAGCAGTCCCGGGACAGACAACTACGAGCAGTACTTC
j_call: TRBJ2-2; d_call: TRBD2; clone_size: -; v_call: TRBV4-1; cdr3_aa: CASSQEPSGGTGELFF; cdr3_nt: TGCGCCAGCAGCCAAGAACCTAGCGGGGGCACCGGGGAGCTGTTTTTT
j_call: TRBJ2-7; d_call: -; clone_size: -; v_call: TRBV2; cdr3_aa: CASSDPGPYEQYF; cdr3_nt: TGTGCCAGCAGTGACCCAGGACCCTACGAGCAGTACTTC
j_call: TRBJ2-3; d_call: TRBD1; clone_size: -; v_call: TRBV4-1; cdr3_aa: CASSQEGSRGGAADTQYF; cdr3_nt: TGCGCCAGCAGCCAAGAGGGTTCTAGAGGGGGCGCGGCAGATACGCAGTATTTT
j_call: TRBJ2-7; d_call: -; clone_size: -; v_call: TRBV19; cdr3_aa: CASSIGVRQYF; cdr3_nt: TGTGCCAGTAGTATTGGGGTCAGGCAGTACTTC
j_call: TRBJ2-5; d_call: -; clone_size: -; v_call: TRBV5-1; cdr3_aa: CASTRRPADAGETQYF; cdr3_nt: TGCGCCAGCACCCGCCGCCCAGCCGATGCGGGGGAGACCCAGTACTTC
j_call: TRBJ2-7; d_call: TRBD1; clone_size: -; v_call: TRBV28; cdr3_aa: CASSPRTGILRDEQYF; cdr3_nt: TGTGCCAGCAGTCCGCGGACAGGGATCCTTCGGGACGAGCAGTACTTC
j_call: TRBJ2-3; d_call: -; clone_size: -; v_call: TRBV7-2; cdr3_aa: CASSLWSDTQYF; cdr3_nt: TGTGCCAGCAGCTTATGGTCAGATACGCAGTATTTT
j_call: TRBJ2-7; d_call: TRBD2; clone_size: -; v_call: TRBV11-2; cdr3_aa: CASSFSGGLYEQYF; cdr3_nt: TGTGCCAGCAGCTTTAGCGGGGGGCTCTACGAGCAGTACTTC
j_call: TRBJ1-1; d_call: -; clone_size: -; v_call: TRBV7-2; cdr3_aa: CASSLDWGGRNTEAFF; cdr3_nt: TGTGCCAGCAGCTTAGATTGGGGGGGCCGGAACACTGAAGCTTTCTTT
j_call: TRBJ1-6; d_call: TRBD1; clone_size: few; v_call: TRBV2; cdr3_aa: CASSEDLGTGHLHF; cdr3_nt: TGTGCCAGCAGTGAAGATTTGGGGACAGGACACCTCCACTTT
j_call: TRBJ2-3; d_call: -; clone_size: -; v_call: TRBV19; cdr3_aa: CASSIPGRGGTDTQYF; cdr3_nt: TGTGCCAGTAGTATACCTGGCAGGGGAGGCACAGATACGCAGTATTTT
j_call: TRBJ2-7; d_call: -; clone_size: few; v_call: TRBV6-1; cdr3_aa: CASSELPEGSEQYF; cdr3_nt: TGTGCCAGCAGTGAACTTCCTGAGGGCTCCGAGCAGTACTTC
j_call: TRBJ2-7; d_call: TRBD2; clone_size: -; v_call: TRBV11-2; cdr3_aa: CASRIVAGGSYEQYF; cdr3_nt: TGTGCCAGCAGAATAGTTGCGGGGGGATCTTACGAGCAGTACTTC
j_call: TRBJ2-2; d_call: -; clone_size: -; v_call: TRBV4-3; cdr3_aa: CASSQDWGGPNTGELFF; cdr3_nt: TGCGCCAGCAGCCAAGATTGGGGGGGGCCTAACACCGGGGAGCTGTTTTTT
j_call: TRBJ2-1; d_call: TRBD1; clone_size: -; v_call: TRBV6-1; cdr3_aa: CASSEQGAYNEQFF; cdr3_nt: TGTGCCAGCAGTGAACAGGGGGCGTACAATGAGCAGTTCTTC
j_call: TRBJ2-1; d_call: TRBD2; clone_size: -; v_call: TRBV7-3; cdr3_aa: CASSLTASGGFNEQFF; cdr3_nt: TGTGCCAGCAGCTTAACTGCTAGCGGGGGGTTTAATGAGCAGTTCTTC
j_call: TRBJ1-1; d_call: -; clone_size: -; v_call: TRBV19; cdr3_aa: CASSWGGNTEAFF; cdr3_nt: TGTGCCAGTAGTTGGGGGGGGAACACTGAAGCTTTCTTT
j_call: TRBJ2-2; d_call: -; clone_size: medium-sized; v_call: TRBV7-9; cdr3_aa: CASSLGRTNTGELFF; cdr3_nt: TGTGCCAGCAGCCTAGGAAGGACGAACACCGGGGAGCTGTTTTTT
j_call: TRBJ1-4; d_call: TRBD1; clone_size: -; v_call: TRBV19; cdr3_aa: CASSTTGGWATNEKLFF; cdr3_nt: TGTGCCAGTAGTACGACAGGGGGCTGGGCAACTAATGAAAAACTGTTTTTT
j_call: TRBJ1-3; d_call: -; clone_size: -; v_call: TRBV6-6; cdr3_aa: CVVVGPNSGNTIYF; cdr3_nt: TGTGTGGTTGTGGGGCCCAACTCTGGAAACACCATATATTTT
j_call: TRBJ2-7; d_call: -; clone_size: -; v_call: TRBV19; cdr3_aa: CASSVGLSPYEQYF; cdr3_nt: TGTGCCAGTAGTGTGGGACTGTCTCCCTACGAGCAGTACTTC
j_call: TRBJ2-7; d_call: -; clone_size: once; v_call: TRBV27; cdr3_aa: CASSLYRYYEQYF; cdr3_nt: TGTGCCAGCAGTTTGTACAGGTACTACGAGCAGTACTTC
j_call: TRBJ1-5; d_call: -; clone_size: -; v_call: TRBV5-1; cdr3_aa: CASSPEGYSNQPQHF; cdr3_nt: TGCGCCAGCAGCCCGGAGGGTTATAGCAATCAGCCCCAGCATTTT
j_call: TRBJ2-5; d_call: -; clone_size: -; v_call: TRBV5-1; cdr3_aa: CASRDRTRLGTQYF; cdr3_nt: TGCGCCAGCAGAGACAGGACCCGGTTGGGGACCCAGTACTTC
j_call: TRBJ1-2; d_call: -; clone_size: -; v_call: TRBV19; cdr3_aa: CASSISSGGYGYTF; cdr3_nt: TGTGCCAGTAGTATAAGTAGCGGGGGCTATGGCTACACCTTC
j_call: TRBJ2-7; d_call: TRBD2; clone_size: -; v_call: TRBV5-1; cdr3_aa: CASSPGLGSVEQYF; cdr3_nt: TGCGCCAGCAGCCCGGGACTAGGATCGGTCGAGCAGTACTTC
j_call: TRBJ2-5; d_call: -; clone_size: -; v_call: TRBV9; cdr3_aa: CASSVATAARETQYF; cdr3_nt: TGTGCCAGCAGCGTAGCTACAGCGGCCCGAGAGACCCAGTACTTC
j_call: TRBJ1-4; d_call: -; clone_size: -; v_call: TRBV11-3; cdr3_aa: CASSRDGTNEKLFF; cdr3_nt: TGTGCCAGCAGCCGGGACGGCACTAATGAAAAACTGTTTTTT
j_call: TRBJ2-1; d_call: -; clone_size: -; v_call: TRBV9; cdr3_aa: CASSVGGNPHNEQFF; cdr3_nt: TGTGCCAGCAGCGTAGGGGGGAATCCCCACAATGAGCAGTTCTTC
j_call: TRBJ2-2; d_call: -; clone_size: once; v_call: TRBV29-1; cdr3_aa: CSVILGTGELFF; cdr3_nt: TGCAGCGTGATACTGGGCACCGGGGAGCTGTTTTTT
j_call: TRBJ2-2; d_call: -; clone_size: once; v_call: TRBV5-1; cdr3_aa: CASSPWDKNTGELFF; cdr3_nt: TGCGCCAGCAGCCCCTGGGACAAGAACACCGGGGAGCTGTTTTTT
j_call: TRBJ2-5; d_call: -; clone_size: -; v_call: TRBV13; cdr3_aa: CASNEDGFQETQYF; cdr3_nt: TGTGCCAGCAATGAGGACGGTTTCCAAGAGACCCAGTACTTC